This T cell receptor beta chain was identified in a study of blood T cell repertoires in COVID-19. In the study overall: T cells, B-cell-depleted T cells, or PBMCs supplied cDNA or gDNA.

The V and J ends lost 1 base and 3 bases respectively, with 7 bases between them. This CDR3 has 13 residues. The V gene's germline CDR1 is LGHNA and CDR2 YNFKEQ. In the study's own analysis: Nucleated cell number was recorded as an estimate derived from reference gene primer amplification. Profiling relied on immunoSEQ multiplex PCR, and the TCRdb table lists in-frame clones only, not all of them. V and J calls and clone size follow that table, whereas D and trimming were derived from the DNA. The repertoire consists of 200,000 to 250,000 clones, with 70% to 90% occurring once and the leading ten covering roughly 1.5%.

The chain combines TRBV4-2 with TRBJ2-7; D is possibly TRBD2 (6 bases). The sample was peripheral blood. This TCR was sampled from a young man with active or convalescent COVID-19. CDR3 amino acids: CASSQATSYEQYF. In DNA form, the CDR3 reads TGTGCCAGCAGCCAAGCGACTAGCTACGAGCAGTACTTC.